One sample yielded the 13 T cell receptor beta chains listed below, sequenced in a study of beta chain features in type 1 diabetes. The whole isolated RNA underwent reverse transcription, so sequencing captured expressed TCRB transcripts. The assay was immunoSEQ multiplex PCR, and TCRdb's table has in-frame clones only and misses some. The table has around 430,000 clones, about 30% seen once. The sample was naive CD4+ T cells from blood. Receptors were obtained from a man between 18 and 35 years old in good health.

This clone has a handful of counts. The gene calls are TRBV23-1 and TRBJ1-5; D is unresolved. TRBV23-1 is an open reading frame, and its role is uncertain. The CDR3 runs 17 residues. Trimming pared 9 bases from V and 0 bases from J, leaving 21 bases between. CDR3 residues: CARVPYLTKHSNQPQHF. The CDR3 region has the DNA TGCGCCAGGGTCCCCTACTTGACCAAACATAGCAATCAGCCCCAGCATTTT.

The J gene is TRBJ1-4, the V gene TRBV4-1, with 9 bases matching TRBD1. The CDR3 length is 14 residues. Germline V lookup: CDR1 MGHRA, CDR2 YSYEKL. The trim removed 6 bases at V and 6 bases at J, leaving 5 bases unmatched. In DNA, the CDR3 is TGCGCCAGCAGAGGACAGGGGATAGATGAAAAACTGTTTTTT. Translating it yields CASRGQGIDEKLFF.

The rearrangement uses TRBV7-9 and TRBJ2-4; tentatively, D is TRBD1 or TRBD2 (5 bases each). This CDR3 is built from 11 residues. V was cut by 3 bases and J by 8 bases, with 5 bases left in between. Germline V gene sequence: CDR1 SEHNR, CDR2 FQNEAQ (reference sequence). CDR3 loop: CASSLGDIQYF. The CDR3 DNA reads as TGTGCCAGCAGCTTGGGGGACATTCAGTACTTC.

This clone was recorded once. The CDR3 nucleotides read TGTGCCAGCAGCTTAAGCGGGAGAGGGGCCACAGATACGCAGTATTTT. It is translated as CASSLSGRGATDTQYF. V and J are TRBV11-2 and TRBJ2-3; 8 positions match TRBD2. Unmatched junction bases numbered 6, after V lost 2 bases and J lost 2 bases. The CDR3 covers 16 residues. CDR1 and CDR2 (germline): SGHAT, FQNNGV.

The chain carries TRBV29-1 and TRBJ2-1; TRBD2 matches at 10 bases. Per the germline V gene, CDR1 is SQVTM and CDR2 is ANQGSEA. The CDR3 runs 16 residues. V shed 4 bases and J 2 bases; nucleotides not matched to a gene: 8. As DNA, the CDR3 is TGCAGCGTTGTAGCTAGCGGGAGTGGAACCTACAATGAGCAGTTCTTC. The encoded protein is CSVVASGSGTYNEQFF.

The chain recombines TRBV9 with TRBJ2-1; weak D call: TRBD2 (5 bases). With 0 bases removed from V and 0 bases from J, the gap between germline ends came to 13 bases. Looked up from germline, CDR1 is SGDLS and CDR2 is YYNGEE. There are 17 residues in the CDR3. The CDR3 loop is CASSVATLGGSYNEQFF. The CDR3 nucleotides read TGTGCCAGCAGCGTAGCCACACTAGGAGGCTCCTACAATGAGCAGTTCTTC.

CDR3 sequence (DNA): TGTGCCTGGAGTGTAGCGGGACAGGGACCTGAAAAACTGTTTTTT. Translated, it gives CAWSVAGQGPEKLFF. The chain employs TRBV30 and TRBJ1-4; 9 nucleotides align to TRBD1. The CDR3 runs to 15 residues. V lost 0 bases, J lost 7 bases, and 6 bases stayed unmatched. The germline V gene encodes CDR1 GTSNPN and CDR2 SVGIG (reference sequence).

The J gene is TRBJ2-1, the V gene TRBV19, with D tentatively TRBD1 or TRBD2 (5 bases each). The germline V gene encodes CDR1 LNHDA and CDR2 SQIVND (reference sequence). The CDR3 consists of 13 residues. Trimming left V 7 bases short and J 0 bases short, with 7 bases between. CDR3 amino acids: CASTGSSYNEQFF. The CDR3 nucleotides are TGTGCCAGTACAGGGAGCTCCTACAATGAGCAGTTCTTC.

This clone was observed a handful of times. The rearrangement links TRBV5-4 to TRBJ1-4; no clear D. The CDR3 contains 11 residues. Germline V CDR1 and CDR2: SGHNT, YYREEE (reference sequence). V was cut by 4 bases and J by 5 bases, with 3 bases left in between. The CDR3: CASSVNEKLFF. CDR3 DNA: TGTGCCAGCAGCGTGAATGAAAAACTGTTTTTT.

The gene calls are TRBV19 and TRBJ2-1; TRBD2 matches 10 bases. The CDR3 spans 15 residues. In germline, CDR1 is LNHDA, CDR2 SQIVND (reference sequence). V lost 6 bases to trimming and J lost 2 bases; unmatched junction nucleotides: 4. CDR3 residues: CASRQLAGTYNEQFF. CDR3 coding DNA: TGTGCCAGTAGACAACTAGCGGGGACCTACAATGAGCAGTTCTTC.

The chain employs TRBV7-3 and TRBJ1-1, with D perhaps TRBD1 (5 bases). V lost 6 bases, J lost 3 bases, and 14 bases lay in between. CDR3 length: 14 amino acids. From germline, CDR1 is SGHTA and CDR2 FQGTGA. The CDR3 DNA follows: TGTGCCAGCAGACCCGGGACTTCGGACACTGAAGCTTTCTTT. This sequence encodes CASRPGTSDTEAFF.

V is TRBV4-3 and J is TRBJ2-7; 14 bases are shared with TRBD2. The ends lost 3 bases at V and 0 bases at J; junction bases unmatched: 10. Germline V lookup: CDR1 LGHNA, CDR2 YSLEER. CDR3 size: 19 residues. CDR3 region: CASSQEGLAGAGSSYEQYF. CDR3 nucleotides: TGCGCCAGCAGCCAGGAGGGACTAGCGGGAGCCGGGAGCTCCTACGAGCAGTACTTC.

The chain recombines TRBV2 with TRBJ2-5; 10 nucleotides line up with TRBD2. From germline, CDR1 is SNHLY and CDR2 FYNNEI. V lost 4 bases, J lost 4 bases, and 3 bases stayed unmatched. The CDR3 sequence is 14 residues long. The CDR3 loop is CASSGLAGAETQYF. The CDR3 DNA is TGTGCCAGCAGTGGCCTAGCGGGAGCAGAGACCCAGTACTTC.